This TCR beta chain was obtained from a study of metastatic and nonmetastatic thyroid tumors. With MiXCR, TCRdb called clones anew from the PCR reads. This table holds about 53,000 clones, 20% to 25% found once. Each patient went into thyroid surgery without having received any treatment. This clone was picked up many times. The CDR3 loop spans 15 amino acids. V gave up 2 bases and J gave up 4 bases, with 15 bases separating them. Per germline, CDR1 LNHDA and CDR2 SQIVND (reference sequence). The TCR comes from a female donor with papillary thyroid cancer or a benign thyroid nodule (not recorded which). Some clones in this sample may be carry-over from other donors' samples. The rearrangement joins TRBV19 to TRBJ2-7; no firm D call. What was sequenced was blood. The CDR3 loop is CASSILTGSQYEQYF. CDR3 sequence (DNA): TGTGCCAGTAGTATATTAACGGGCTCCCAATACGAGCAGTACTTC.